One and the same sample provided the 14 T cell receptor beta chains below, sequenced in a study of shared clonotypes between healthy human individuals. In the naive CD8 group, cells lacked CD45RO and were positively selected for CCR7, so terminally differentiated effector memory CD45RA+ cells were left out. Method: immunoSEQ multiplex PCR; TCRdb's copy keeps in-frame clones and lacks some. The sample lists millions of clones, more than 85% occurring once. Sequencing input: naive CD8+ T cells from PBMCs. Source of these receptors: a man aged 18 to 35 in good health. Some clones in this sample may be carry-over from other donors' samples.

The chain uses TRBV4-3 and TRBJ2-7; the D gene is possibly TRBD1 (5 bases). From germline, CDR1 is LGHNA and CDR2 YSLEER. The CDR3 totals 18 residues. Deletions cut 0 bases from V and 0 bases from J, with 18 bases between. This CDR3 is CASSQDARAGSFSYEQYF. CDR3 nucleotides: TGCGCCAGCAGCCAAGATGCGAGAGCAGGGTCTTTCTCCTACGAGCAGTACTTC.

In regard to this clone: The identical CDR3 is also encoded by other nucleotide sequences in the sample. The V call is TRBV27, the J call TRBJ2-1; 12 nucleotides agree with TRBD2. This CDR3 is built from 15 residues. Germline CDR1 MNHEY, CDR2 SMNVEV (reference sequence). Trimming removed 5 bases from V and 4 bases from J; junction bases left unmatched: 3. The CDR3 bases are TGTGCCAGCAGTCCTGGACTAGCGGGATACAATGAGCAGTTCTTC. As protein: CASSPGLAGYNEQFF.

V and J are TRBV14 and TRBJ1-2, with D tentatively TRBD1 (5 bases). The CDR3 is made up of 14 amino acids. The germline gives CDR1 SGHDN, CDR2 FVKESK. Trimming removed 4 bases at V and 7 bases at J, with 16 bases between. CDR3 DNA: TGTGCCAGCAGCCCCCGGGGGGTGACGAGTGGCTACACCTTC. As protein: CASSPRGVTSGYTF.

CDR3 sequence: CASSLVRGSNEQFF. The DNA for the CDR3 is TGTGCCAGCAGCTTAGTCCGGGGGAGCAATGAGCAGTTCTTC. The V gene is TRBV7-8, the J gene TRBJ2-1; D perhaps matches TRBD2 (6 bases). Trimming stripped 1 base from V and 6 bases from J, with 10 bases between. The CDR3 contains 14 residues. CDR1 and CDR2 from the germline V gene are SGHVS and FQNEAQ. The variable domain in full, with the rest retrieved from reference TRBV7-8 and TRBJ2-1, is GAGVSQSPRYKVAKRGQDVALRCDPISGHVSLFWYQQALGQGPEFLTYFQNEAQLDKSGLPSDRFFAERPEGSVSTLKIQRTQQEDSAVYLCASSLVRGSNEQFFGPGTRLTVL.

This clone has a handful of counts. Other nucleotide sequences in the sample specify the same CDR3. The rearrangement uses TRBV27 and TRBJ2-7; D is possibly TRBD1 (5 bases). Trimming stripped 2 bases from V and 2 bases from J, with 7 bases between. This CDR3 comprises 13 residues. Germline values: CDR1 MNHEY, CDR2 SMNVEV (reference sequence). As DNA, the CDR3 is TGTGCCAGCAGTTTAGGGGCTACCTACGAGCAGTACTTC. Translating it yields CASSLGATYEQYF.

This clone has only one observation. This sequence joins TRBV28 and TRBJ1-2, with D maybe TRBD1 (6 bases). The CDR3 is 14 amino acids. Germline CDR1 and CDR2: MDHEN and SYDVKM. V was clipped by 5 bases and J by 4 bases, with 14 bases between them. The CDR3 loop reads CASSPPFRGYGYTF. The CDR3, as DNA: TGTGCCAGCAGTCCCCCTTTCAGGGGCTATGGCTACACCTTC.

This clone was picked up one time. The chain couples TRBV7-9 to TRBJ1-4; D remains unclear. Germline V gene lookup returns CDR1 SEHNR and CDR2 FQNEAQ (reference sequence). CDR3 size: 13 residues. Trimming cost V 4 bases and J 3 bases, with 6 bases left between them. The CDR3 loop is CASSYGSNEKLFF. The DNA of the CDR3 is TGTGCCAGCAGCTACGGGTCTAATGAAAAACTGTTTTTT.

The rearrangement joins TRBV5-4 to TRBJ2-1, with 7 bases identical to TRBD1. V was pared by 3 bases and J by 3 bases, with 9 bases of the junction left unmatched. Germline V lookup: CDR1 SGHNT, CDR2 YYREEE (reference sequence). CDR3 length: 16 amino acids. The CDR3 DNA reads TGTGCCAGCAGCTCCCCGGTGACAGGGCTCTACAATGAGCAGTTCTTC. It encodes CASSSPVTGLYNEQFF.

This clone has only one observation. This chain uses TRBV21-1 with TRBJ2-1; TRBD2, the table's D call, lacks a check against the DNA. TRBV21-1 is listed as a pseudogene. The CDR3 extends over 16 amino acids. The CDR3 DNA sequence: TGTGCCAGCACCGAAACCGGGACTAGCGTCAACAATGAGCAGTTCTTC. Amino acids: CASTETGTSVNNEQFF.

The V gene is TRBV5-1, the J gene TRBJ2-1, with 9 bases identical to TRBD2. CDR1 is SGHRS and CDR2 is YFSETQ in the germline V gene. After removal of 4 bases from V and 7 bases from J, the junction contained 9 bases not matched to a gene. The CDR3 loop spans 15 amino acids. The CDR3 sequence is CASSPSRGRGNEQFF. The CDR3 DNA sequence: TGCGCCAGCAGCCCCTCGCGCGGGAGGGGTAATGAGCAGTTCTTC. The complete variable domain, with remaining parts taken from reference TRBV5-1 and TRBJ2-1, reads KAGVTQTPRYLIKTRGQQVTLSCSPISGHRSVSWYQQTPGQGLQFLFEYFSETQRNKGNFPGRFSGRQFSNSRSEMNVSTLELGDSALYLCASSPSRGRGNEQFFGPGTRLTVL.

The CDR3 reads CASSPRGGRDPYNEQFF. The CDR3 DNA is TGTGCCAGCAGCCCCCGAGGTGGGCGGGACCCCTACAATGAGCAGTTCTTC. The chain combines TRBV9 with TRBJ2-1, with D possibly matching TRBD2 (6 bases). The germline CDR1 and CDR2 sequences are SGDLS and YYNGEE. V lost 4 bases to trimming and J lost 2 bases, with 19 bases between them. The CDR3 totals 17 residues. Combining the CDR3 with reference TRBV9 and TRBJ2-1 gives the whole variable domain DSGVTQTPKHLITATGQRVTLRCSPRSGDLSVYWYQQSLDQGLQFLIQYYNGEERAKGNILERFSAQQFPDLHSELNLSSLELGDSALYFCASSPRGGRDPYNEQFFGPGTRLTVL.

The CDR3 is CASSQGRFEGGYTF. The CDR3 nucleotides are TGCGCCAGCAGCCAAGGGAGGTTTGAGGGGGGCTACACCTTC. This chain uses TRBV4-1 with TRBJ1-2; maybe TRBD1 (5 bases). V gave up 1 base and J gave up 8 bases, with 14 bases separating them. The CDR3 spans 14 residues. The germline V gene has CDR1 MGHRA and CDR2 YSYEKL.

A remark on this clone: In the same sample, other DNA sequences code for this CDR3. The chain employs TRBV6-6 and TRBJ1-2; no reliable D call. The CDR3 has 14 residues. Germline CDR1 reads MNHNY; CDR2 reads SVGAGI (reference sequence). Trimming removed 2 bases from V and 0 bases from J, with 7 bases in between. The CDR3 coding sequence is TGTGCCAGCAGTTACCGGGATACTAACTATGGCTACACCTTC. Amino acids: CASSYRDTNYGYTF.

On this clone: Other DNA sequences in the sample encode the same CDR3. The rearrangement uses TRBV4-1 and TRBJ2-1; D perhaps matches TRBD2 (5 bases). V was cut by 0 bases and J by 0 bases, with 9 bases left in between. This CDR3 contains 16 residues. Germline assignment: CDR1 MGHRA and CDR2 YSYEKL. CDR3 in DNA: TGCGCCAGCAGCCAAGAAGGGAGAAACTCCTACAATGAGCAGTTCTTC. This sequence encodes CASSQEGRNSYNEQFF.